This T cell receptor beta chain was captured by sequencing in a study of human T cells and chemical hapten exposure. Study-level information: From small differences in pooled library volume came most of the variation in per-sample TCR yields. Study conclusions and caveats: Because they had alopecia, donors may respond immunologically unlike healthy people. High-frequency TCRs, those above 1 in 1000, stayed the same after DPC sensitization.

Each CDR3 protein is one row after TCRdb ran MiXCR on the RACE reads. The sample lists 120,000 to 150,000 distinct CDR3 sequences; about 10% were seen once. Indicated time point: patch test 2, 6 weeks after DPC sensitization. Treatment here: therapeutic diphenylcyclopropenone sensitization with weekly scalp DPC. About this clonotype itself: What it binds is not known. At one end, the junction sequence differs from germline, possibly due to a read error.

Germline values: CDR1 MNHEY, CDR2 SVGEGT. This CDR3 has 13 amino acids. This rearrangement joins TRBV6-2 or TRBV6-3 to TRBJ2-2; perhaps TRBD2 as D (5 bases). The sample here was whole blood, taken in connection with sensitization to the hapten diphenylcyclopropenone (DPC). The receptor was derived from a woman in her fifties or sixties with alopecia areata. Some clones in this sample may be carry-over from other donors' samples. The CDR3 reads CASRLDTAGEPFF. CDR3 bases: TGTGCCAGCAGACTCGACACAGCCGGGGAGCCGTTTTTT.